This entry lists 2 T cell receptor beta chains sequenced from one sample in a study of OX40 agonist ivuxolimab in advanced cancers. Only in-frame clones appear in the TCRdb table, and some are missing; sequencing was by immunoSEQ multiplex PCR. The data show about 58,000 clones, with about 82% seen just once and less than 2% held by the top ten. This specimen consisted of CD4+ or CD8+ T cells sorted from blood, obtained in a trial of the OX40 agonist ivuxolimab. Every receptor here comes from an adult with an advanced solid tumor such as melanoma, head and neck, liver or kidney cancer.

In nucleotides, the CDR3 is TGTGCCAGCAGCTTAGTGTGGGGAGGAGGCTACGAGCAGTACTTC. It encodes CASSLVWGGGYEQYF. The V gene is TRBV7-2, the J gene TRBJ2-7; weak D call: TRBD2 (6 bases). CDR1 and CDR2 from the germline V gene are SGHTA and FQGNSA. The length of the CDR3 is 15 residues. The germline V and J ends were trimmed by 1 base and 3 bases, with 13 bases remaining between them. Full variable domain (rest looked up from reference TRBV7-2 and TRBJ2-7): GAGVSQSPSNKVTEKGKDVELRCDPISGHTALYWYRQSLGQGLEFLIYFQGNSAPDKSGLPSDRFSAERTGGSVSTLTIQRTQQEDSAVYLCASSLVWGGGYEQYFGPGTRLTVT.

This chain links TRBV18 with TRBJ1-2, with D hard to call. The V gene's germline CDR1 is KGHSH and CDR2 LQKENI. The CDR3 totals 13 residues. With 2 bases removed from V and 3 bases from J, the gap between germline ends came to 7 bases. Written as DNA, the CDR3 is TGTGCCAGCTCACCAGCACTAGACTATGGCTACACCTTC. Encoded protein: CASSPALDYGYTF. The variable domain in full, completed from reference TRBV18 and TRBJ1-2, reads NAGVMQNPRHLVRRRGQEARLRCSPMKGHSHVYWYRQLPEEGLKFMVYLQKENIIDESGMPKERFSAEFPKEGPSILRIQQVVRGDSAAYFCASSPALDYGYTFGSGTRLTVV.